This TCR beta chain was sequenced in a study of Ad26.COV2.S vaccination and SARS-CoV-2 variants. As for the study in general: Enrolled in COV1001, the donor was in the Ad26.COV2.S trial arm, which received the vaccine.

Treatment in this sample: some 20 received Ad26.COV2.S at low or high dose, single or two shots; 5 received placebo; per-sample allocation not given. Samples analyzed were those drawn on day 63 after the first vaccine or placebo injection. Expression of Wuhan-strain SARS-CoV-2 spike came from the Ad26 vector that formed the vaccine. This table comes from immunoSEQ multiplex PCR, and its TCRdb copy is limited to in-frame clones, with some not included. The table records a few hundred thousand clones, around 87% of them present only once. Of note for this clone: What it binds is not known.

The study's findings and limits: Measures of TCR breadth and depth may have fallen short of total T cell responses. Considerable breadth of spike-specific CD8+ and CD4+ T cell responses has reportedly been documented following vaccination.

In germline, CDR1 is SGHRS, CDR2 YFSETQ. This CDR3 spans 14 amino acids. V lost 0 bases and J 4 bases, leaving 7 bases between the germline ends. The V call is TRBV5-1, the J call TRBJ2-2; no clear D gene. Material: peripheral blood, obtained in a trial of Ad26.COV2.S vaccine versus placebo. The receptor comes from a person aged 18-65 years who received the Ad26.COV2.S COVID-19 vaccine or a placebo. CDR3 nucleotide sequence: TGCGCCAGCAGCTTGGAGGACCTCACCGGGGAGCTGTTTTTT. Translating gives CASSLEDLTGELFF.